These 32 T cell receptor beta chains were all obtained from the same sample, sequenced in a study of identical twins. TCRdb processed the 5' RACE reads anew with MiXCR; each CDR3 protein has one entry. The repertoire holds 600,000 to 800,000 distinct CDR3 sequences, around 20% seen once, with around 4.5% in the top ten. This sample also appeared in a second study, on T cells expressing NK-cell markers.

The sample comprised PBMCs. All receptors come from a woman younger than 35 in good health.

This clonotype was detected a few times. The CDR3 DNA reads TGTGCCAGCAGCCAGACGGGGGGGGGACCCTCCAATGAGCAGTTCTTC. It encodes CASSQTGGGPSNEQFF. The rearrangement joins TRBV12-3 or TRBV12-4 to TRBJ2-1; TRBD2 agrees at 8 bases. V shed 6 bases, J shed 6 bases, and the junction held 13 bases outside the gene matches. The CDR3 covers 16 residues.

This clonotype has more than one count but fewer than ten. This CDR3 is CASKSRDSRGGQYF. CDR3 coding DNA: TGTGCCAGCAAATCTAGGGACAGCCGAGGTGGGCAGTACTTC. This chain links TRBV6-8 with TRBJ2-7; 7 nucleotides line up with TRBD1. Trimming at V came to 7 bases and at J to 9 bases, leaving 15 bases not matched to a gene. CDR3 size: 14 residues. Germline CDR1 reads MNHGY; CDR2 reads SAAAGT.

In this sample, this clonotype turned up many times. The V and J genes are TRBV29-1 and TRBJ2-7, with D tentatively TRBD1 or TRBD2 (6 bases each). The CDR3 contains 12 residues. V gave up 7 bases and J gave up 7 bases, with 17 bases separating them. Germline CDR1 SQVTM, CDR2 ANQGSEA. CDR3 amino acids: CSAQRGGQEQYF. In DNA, the CDR3 is TGCAGCGCACAACGTGGGGGGCAGGAGCAGTACTTC.

The chain uses TRBV20-1 and TRBJ1-2; 8 bases map to TRBD1. The CDR3 spans 11 residues. The V gene end was trimmed by 6 bases and the J gene end by 6 bases; junction bases not matched to a gene: 3. Germline V gene data show CDR1 as DFQATT and CDR2 as SNEGSKA (reference sequence). Here the CDR3 reads CSAWTGNGYTF. The CDR3 DNA is TGCAGTGCCTGGACAGGGAATGGCTACACCTTC.

The rearrangement joins TRBV6-1 to TRBJ2-5; 8 bases agree with TRBD1. The V and J ends lost 3 bases and 4 bases, in that order; junction bases with no gene match: 13. The CDR3 is 17 amino acids. Germline CDR1 is MNHNS and CDR2 is SASEGT. The CDR3 loop reads CASSEGQGALRRETQYF. CDR3 in DNA: TGTGCCAGCAGTGAGGGGCAGGGGGCACTTAGGAGAGAGACCCAGTACTTC.

This clonotype was observed at least ten times. The chain employs TRBV20-1 and TRBJ2-1; 7 bases match TRBD2. Germline V gene sequence: CDR1 DFQATT, CDR2 SNEGSKA (reference sequence). The CDR3 covers 13 residues. V was pared by 5 bases and J by 6 bases, with 7 bases of the junction left unmatched. The CDR3 loop is CSARAGQGNEQFF. DNA for the CDR3: TGCAGTGCTCGAGCGGGGCAGGGCAATGAGCAGTTCTTC.

This clonotype was seen only a few times. The genes are TRBV11-3 and TRBJ2-7; TRBD2 matches at 9 bases. With 5 bases clipped from V and 5 bases from J, the junction kept 10 bases outside the gene matches. Germline-derived CDR1 and CDR2 are SGHNT and YENEEA. This CDR3 comprises 15 residues. The CDR3 nucleotides read TGTGCCAGCAGCACCCGGACTAGCGTAAGAGACGAGCAGTACTTC. Its protein product is CASSTRTSVRDEQYF.

Regarding this clonotype: One base away lies a much larger clone, so this may be a sequencing read error. The V gene is TRBV29-1, the J gene TRBJ2-3; D unresolved. The CDR3 spans 14 residues. Trimming cost V 5 bases and J 1 base, with 13 bases left between them. Germline values: CDR1 SQVTM, CDR2 ANQGSEA. The DNA for the CDR3 is TGCAGCGTTTTGGTACAGCACCGCACAGATACGCAGTATTTT. It yields the protein CSVLVQHRTDTQYF.

This clonotype was counted between two and nine times. The chain employs TRBV6-1 and TRBJ2-7; D not resolved. V was clipped by 6 bases and J by 4 bases, with 16 bases between them. The CDR3 sequence is 14 residues long. Germline V gene lookup returns CDR1 MNHNS and CDR2 SASEGT. The CDR3 protein is CASRIEFGVYEQYF. CDR3 nucleotide sequence: TGTGCCAGCAGGATTGAATTTGGAGTTTACGAGCAGTACTTC.

This clonotype came up a few times. The genes are TRBV4-2 and TRBJ2-5, with 11 bases lining up with TRBD1. Germline V gene lookup returns CDR1 LGHNA and CDR2 YNFKEQ. Trimming took 7 bases from V and 4 from J; bases not matched to a gene: 8. CDR3 size: 15 residues. This CDR3 reads CASNVGTGGVETQYF. The CDR3, as DNA: TGTGCCAGCAACGTGGGGACAGGGGGTGTAGAGACCCAGTACTTC.

This clonotype has a handful of counts. The J gene is TRBJ1-3, the V gene TRBV6-1; possibly TRBD1 for D (5 bases). The V end lost 6 bases, the J end lost 8 bases, and 17 bases lay between the germline ends. Germline V CDR1 and CDR2: MNHNS, SASEGT. The CDR3 runs to 14 residues. Here the CDR3 reads CASSPVGGGDTIYF. The CDR3 region has the DNA TGTGCCAGCAGCCCGGTGGGGGGAGGAGACACCATATATTTT.

This clonotype turned up a few times. The chain uses TRBV6-1 and TRBJ2-2; 7 nucleotides line up with TRBD1. The CDR3 runs to 15 residues. V was pared by 8 bases and J by 7 bases, with 13 bases of the junction left unmatched. Germline V gene sequence: CDR1 MNHNS, CDR2 SASEGT. The CDR3 loop is CASRALDREGGELFF. DNA for the CDR3: TGTGCCAGCCGCGCCCTAGACAGGGAAGGCGGGGAGCTGTTTTTT.

The chain has TRBV7-6 and TRBJ2-3; TRBD1 matches at 9 bases. Germline V gene data show CDR1 as SGHVS and CDR2 as FNYEAQ. The CDR3 loop spans 15 amino acids. Trimming cost V 5 bases and J 2 bases; bases outside gene matches: 5. DNA for the CDR3: TGTGCCAGCAGCATCCGGGACAGGGCCACAGATACGCAGTATTTT. It is translated as CASSIRDRATDTQYF. The variable domain in full, completed from reference TRBV7-6 and TRBJ2-3, reads GAGVSQSPRYKVTKRGQDVALRCDPISGHVSLYWYRQALGQGPEFLTYFNYEAQQDKSGLPNDRFSAERPEGSISTLTIQRTEQRDSAMYRCASSIRDRATDTQYFGPGTRLTVL.

V usage is TRBV6-5 and J usage is TRBJ2-2; weak D call: TRBD1 (5 bases). V was trimmed by 4 bases and J by 6 bases, leaving 12 bases between them. This CDR3 is built from 14 residues. Per germline, CDR1 MNHEY and CDR2 SVGAGI. In DNA, the CDR3 is TGTGCCAGCAGTTTGACCAGGGTGTCCGGGGAGCTGTTTTTT. Translating gives CASSLTRVSGELFF.

This clonotype was observed a handful of times. The chain links TRBV5-1 to TRBJ2-3; the D call may be TRBD1 or TRBD2 (5 bases each). Looked up from germline, CDR1 is SGHRS and CDR2 is YFSETQ. The CDR3 totals 16 residues. The V and J ends lost 3 bases and 3 bases respectively, with 17 bases between them. DNA of the CDR3: TGCGCCAGCAGCTCCCGGGACCCCATCGGGACAGATACGCAGTATTTT. It is translated as CASSSRDPIGTDTQYF.

The chain joins TRBV7-9 to TRBJ2-3, with D tentatively TRBD1 (5 bases). The CDR3 is made up of 16 amino acids. Trimming left V 5 bases short and J 4 bases short, with 19 bases between. Germline V gene lookup returns CDR1 SEHNR and CDR2 FQNEAQ (reference sequence). CDR3 nucleotides: TGTGCCAGCAGCCCTTGGCGGCAGGGCCGATCAGATACGCAGTATTTT. It specifies CASSPWRQGRSDTQYF.

The chain is built from TRBV15 and TRBJ2-3, with 8 bases fitting TRBD2. Germline V lookup: CDR1 LNHNV, CDR2 YYDKDF (reference sequence). The CDR3 is 17 residues long. V lost 6 bases to trimming and J lost 5 bases; unmatched junction nucleotides: 16. Here the CDR3 DNA reads TGTGCCACCAGAACGACAGACAGCGGGAGTCGAGGAGATACGCAGTATTTT. Its protein product is CATRTTDSGSRGDTQYF.

This clonotype was counted a few times. The gene calls are TRBV29-1 and TRBJ2-1; tentative D call: TRBD1 (5 bases). CDR1 and CDR2 (germline): SQVTM, ANQGSEA. The CDR3 length is 15 residues. Trimming took 6 bases from V and 9 from J, leaving 24 bases between them. Written as DNA, the CDR3 is TGCAGCGTCGCTGGAAGGCAGGGTATTGGTCCTGAGCAGTTCTTC. Its translation: CSVAGRQGIGPEQFF.

J is TRBJ1-2 and V is TRBV6-1; TRBD1 is a possible D gene (5 bases). This CDR3 spans 13 amino acids. The germline V and J ends were trimmed by 3 bases and 8 bases, with 13 bases remaining between them. Germline assignment: CDR1 MNHNS and CDR2 SASEGT. CDR3 residues: CASSDWDGQGYTF. In DNA, the CDR3 is TGTGCCAGCAGTGACTGGGACGGCCAGGGCTACACCTTC.

The chain combines TRBV11-2 with TRBJ2-7, with 9 positions matching TRBD2. CDR1 SGHAT and CDR2 FQNNGV come from the germline V gene. The CDR3 length is 14 residues. Trimming cost V 5 bases and J 9 bases; bases outside gene matches: 11. DNA of the CDR3: TGTGCCAGCAGCCCCCCGAGTAGCGGGGGAGTGCAGTACTTC. It encodes CASSPPSSGGVQYF.

This clonotype was detected many times. V gene TRBV6-5 combines with J gene TRBJ1-5; D perhaps matches TRBD1 (6 bases). There are 15 residues in the CDR3. With 4 bases removed from V and 7 bases from J, the gap between germline ends came to 17 bases. Germline CDR1 reads MNHEY; CDR2 reads SVGAGI. CDR3 DNA sequence: TGTGCCAGCAGTTTGAACAGGGAGTGGGGACAGCCCCAGCATTTT. The encoded protein is CASSLNREWGQPQHF.

This clonotype was counted many times. The genes are TRBV5-8 and TRBJ2-1, with no clear D. V shed 0 bases and J shed 0 bases, with 13 bases lying between them. Germline V gene sequence: CDR1 SGHTS, CDR2 YDEGEE. This CDR3 contains 17 residues. As DNA, the CDR3 is TGTGCCAGCAGCTTGGTGACAACGTCCACCTCCTACAATGAGCAGTTCTTC. Translation: CASSLVTTSTSYNEQFF.

The genes are TRBV20-1 and TRBJ2-7, with a tentative D call TRBD1 (7 bases). The length of the CDR3 is 16 residues. Trimming shortened V by 2 bases and J by 4 bases, and 21 bases separated the two germline ends. The germline V gene encodes CDR1 DFQATT and CDR2 SNEGSKA (reference sequence). The CDR3 region is CSARRIDRDWEYEQYF. The CDR3 nucleotides read TGCAGTGCTAGACGAATCGACAGGGACTGGGAATACGAGCAGTACTTC.

The V and J genes are TRBV5-6 and TRBJ2-2; TRBD1 might be the D (6 bases). Germline lookup yields CDR1 SGHDT and CDR2 YYEEEE. Trimming shortened V by 7 bases and J by 6 bases, and 22 bases separated the two germline ends. This CDR3 region has 16 residues. CDR3 sequence: CASFSRGTPDAGELFF. As DNA, the CDR3 is TGTGCCAGCTTCTCAAGGGGGACACCGGACGCCGGGGAGCTGTTTTTT.

The chain joins TRBV20-1 to TRBJ2-3, with D hard to call. Trimming took off 2 bases at V and 4 bases at J, with 7 bases between the two ends. Germline V lookup: CDR1 DFQATT, CDR2 SNEGSKA (reference sequence). CDR3 length: 12 amino acids. The CDR3 DNA is TGCAGTGCTAGAAGGACGCCAGATACGCAGTATTTT. Amino acid sequence: CSARRTPDTQYF.

In this sample, this clonotype turned up a few times. This chain links TRBV20-1 with TRBJ2-2, with a possible D match to TRBD1 (5 bases). The CDR3 extends over 15 amino acids. Germline V gene lookup returns CDR1 DFQATT and CDR2 SNEGSKA (reference sequence). Trimming took 2 bases from V and 3 from J, leaving 13 bases between them. The CDR3 region has the DNA TGCAGTGCTAGATCGGCCAGGGCGTACACCGGGGAGCTGTTTTTT. It specifies CSARSARAYTGELFF.

CDR3 in amino acids: CSGRRNYGYTF. The CDR3, as DNA: TGCAGCGGAAGGAGAAACTATGGCTACACCTTC. The rearrangement links TRBV29-1 to TRBJ1-2; D unclear. The V end lost 7 bases, the J end lost 2 bases, and 8 bases lay between the germline ends. This CDR3 is built from 11 residues. The germline CDR1 and CDR2 sequences are SQVTM and ANQGSEA.

This rearrangement joins TRBV3-1 to TRBJ1-2; TRBD1 is a possible D gene (6 bases). V was shortened by 5 bases and J by 10 bases, with 20 bases between the two germline ends. CDR1 is LGHDT and CDR2 is YNNKEL in the germline V gene (reference sequence). This CDR3 comprises 14 residues. CDR3 sequence reads: CASSVEPGTPNYTF. For the CDR3, the DNA is TGTGCCAGCAGCGTTGAACCCGGGACACCAAACTACACCTTC.

V and J are TRBV27 and TRBJ1-4; tentatively, D is TRBD1 (6 bases). Trimming took 9 bases from V and 12 from J, leaving 17 bases between them. Per germline, CDR1 MNHEY and CDR2 SMNVEV (reference sequence). This CDR3 has 12 amino acids. The CDR3 DNA reads as TGTGCCAGTAAAGGGGGGGTGGGCGAACTGTTTTTT. Its protein product is CASKGGVGELFF.

In this sample, this clonotype turned up a few times. This sequence joins TRBV7-8 and TRBJ2-5; TRBD2 aligns across 11 bases. Losses at the gene ends were 1 base for V and 0 bases for J; bases not matched to a gene: 4. Germline V gene sequence: CDR1 SGHVS, CDR2 FQNEAQ. The CDR3 is 17 residues long. The CDR3 loop reads CASSLGLAGGYQETQYF. The CDR3 DNA follows: TGTGCCAGCAGCTTAGGGCTAGCGGGGGGATACCAAGAGACCCAGTACTTC.

The chain links TRBV25-1 to TRBJ2-1; D not resolved. Trimming stripped 4 bases from V and 7 bases from J, with 8 bases between. Germline-derived CDR1 and CDR2 are MGHDK and SYGVNS. The length of the CDR3 is 12 residues. The DNA for the CDR3 is TGTGCCAGCAGTGGTGGGCCGAATGAGCAGTTCTTC. Its protein product is CASSGGPNEQFF.

At least ten counts were recorded for this clonotype. The rearrangement joins TRBV20-1 to TRBJ2-1; tentative D call: TRBD2 (6 bases). V dropped 0 bases and J dropped 4 bases, with 19 bases sitting between them. The length of the CDR3 is 17 residues. Germline loops: CDR1 DFQATT, CDR2 SNEGSKA (reference sequence). The CDR3 nucleotides are TGCAGTGCTAGAGATACAGTGGGGAGCGGGCGGTACAATGAGCAGTTCTTC. Translated, it gives CSARDTVGSGRYNEQFF.